This T cell receptor beta chain was identified during a study of shared clonotypes between healthy human individuals. As for the study in general: Plates per donor: three CD4 naive, three CD4 memory, two CD8 naive, one CD8 memory. Study-wide points: Generally, estimated richness proved larger in naive subsets than it did in memory subsets.

Here immunoSEQ multiplex PCR was the method, and the copy in TCRdb shows in-frame clones only, minus some. This table holds about 610,000 clones, 90% to 97% found once. J was trimmed by 3 bases and V by 4 bases; bases with no gene match: 9. The CDR3 loop spans 15 amino acids. The germline CDR1 and CDR2 sequences are SEHNR and FQNEAQ (reference sequence). Selected positively for CCR7 and CD45RO-negative, naive CD8 cells excluded terminally differentiated effector memory CD45RA+ cells. Turning to this clone: Its cognate antigen is unknown.

The TCR was taken from a woman younger than 45 in good health. The V and J genes are TRBV7-9 and TRBJ2-7; 7 nucleotides match TRBD1. The sequencing sample was made of naive CD8+ T cells sorted from blood. The CDR3 DNA reads TGTGCCAGCAGCTCGCCGGCGACAGGGTTCTACGAGCAGTACTTC. Protein product: CASSSPATGFYEQYF. The full variable domain, completed using reference TRBV7-9 and TRBJ2-7, is DTGVSQNPRHKITKRGQNVTFRCDPISEHNRLYWYRQTLGQGPEFLTYFQNEAQLEKSRLLSDRFSAERPKGSFSTLEIQRTEQGDSAMYLCASSSPATGFYEQYFGPGTRLTVT.